This TCR beta chain was recovered during a study of blood T cell repertoires in COVID-19. Background on the study: Acute-phase and convalescent COVID-19 samples originated in the United States, Italy and Spain.

In the original workflow: Nucleated cell number was recorded as an estimate derived from reference gene primer amplification. The protocol was immunoSEQ multiplex PCR, while the TCRdb copy is restricted to in-frame clones and leaves out a portion. For V, J and clone size, that table is used; D and trimming come from the DNA. Here the sample spans about 360,000 clones, roughly 77% being singletons. The source material was peripheral blood. The TCR comes from a human donor with acute or convalescent COVID-19. The donor label of this sample is uncertain.

The CDR3 loop reads CASSKTGGGGYTF. CDR3 bases: TGTGCCAGTAGTAAGACAGGGGGCGGTGGCTACACCTTC. The chain has TRBV19 and TRBJ1-2; TRBD1 aligns across 10 bases. V was clipped by 4 bases and J by 7 bases; unmatched bases: 3. CDR3 length equals 13 residues. Germline lookup yields CDR1 LNHDA and CDR2 SQIVND (reference sequence).